The source of this T cell receptor beta chain is a study of cytomegalovirus exposure and HLA in healthy donors. Broader study findings: Associated with cytomegalovirus, according to the listing, were 150 to 200 TCR beta chains. A later analysis associated 15,000 to 20,000 TCR beta sequences with HLA alleles at a 0.05 false discovery rate.

The V end lost 6 bases, the J end lost 4 bases, and 13 bases lay between the germline ends. The CDR3 loop spans 13 amino acids. Germline V CDR1 and CDR2: MDHEN, SYDVKM. The PCR had 60 Vbeta and 13 Jbeta primers. Assay: immunoSEQ multiplex PCR; the TCRdb copy retains only in-frame clones and omits some. The sample records 150,000 or so clones, approximately 81% being singletons. A note on this clone: Its antigen is not identified.

This clonotype was obtained from a woman between 18 and 29 years old in good health and CMV-seronegative. The specimen sequenced was PBMCs. The J gene is TRBJ2-7, the V gene TRBV28; possibly TRBD2 for D (6 bases). CDR3 in DNA: TGTGCCAGCAGCCCTGGCGGGGCTTACGAGCAGTACTTC. This sequence encodes CASSPGGAYEQYF.